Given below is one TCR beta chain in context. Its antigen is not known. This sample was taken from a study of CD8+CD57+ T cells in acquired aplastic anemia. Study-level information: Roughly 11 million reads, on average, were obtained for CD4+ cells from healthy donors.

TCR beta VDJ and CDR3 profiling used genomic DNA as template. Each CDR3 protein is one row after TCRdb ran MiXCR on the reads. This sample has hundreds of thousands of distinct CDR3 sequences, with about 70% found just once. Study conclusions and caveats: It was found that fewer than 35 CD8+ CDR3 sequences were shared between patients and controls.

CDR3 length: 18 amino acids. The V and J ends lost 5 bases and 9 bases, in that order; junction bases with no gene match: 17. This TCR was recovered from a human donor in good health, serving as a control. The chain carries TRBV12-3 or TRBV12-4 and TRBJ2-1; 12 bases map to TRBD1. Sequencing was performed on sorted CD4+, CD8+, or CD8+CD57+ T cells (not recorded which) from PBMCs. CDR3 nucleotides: TGTGCCAGCAGTACTGTGGGACAGGGGGCCTCAGGTCAGAGTGAGCAGTTCTTC. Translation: CASSTVGQGASGQSEQFF.